These 7 T cell receptor beta chains share one sample of origin, sequenced in a study of blood T cell repertoires in COVID-19. The data were produced by immunoSEQ multiplex PCR, yet TCRdb's version contains in-frame clones alone and is incomplete. The data show 200,000 to 300,000 clones, approximately 90% seen once. The sample was PBMCs or T cells enriched from blood (not recorded which). All receptors derive from a woman in her 30s with acute COVID-19.

The chain joins TRBV6-5 to TRBJ2-5; D might be TRBD2 (6 bases). Germline V gene data show CDR1 as MNHEY and CDR2 as SVGAGI. Trimming removed 5 bases from V and 5 bases from J, with 15 bases in between. This CDR3 region has 14 residues. The CDR3 sequence: CASSREEGYETQYF. The DNA of the CDR3 is TGTGCCAGCAGTCGTGAGGAGGGTTACGAGACCCAGTACTTC.

The chain joins TRBV10-3 to TRBJ2-5; the match to TRBD1 covers 7 bases. The J segment lost 3 bases and the V segment lost 6 bases, leaving 7 bases of the junction unmatched. The CDR3 sequence is 14 residues long. In germline, CDR1 is ENHRY, CDR2 SYGVKD. CDR3 sequence (DNA): TGTGCCATCAGGACTGATACAGGGGAAGAGACCCAGTACTTC. Its translation is CAIRTDTGEETQYF.

This sequence joins TRBV19 and TRBJ1-2; D might be TRBD1 (6 bases). Germline V gene lookup returns CDR1 LNHDA and CDR2 SQIVND (reference sequence). Deletions cut 6 bases from V and 8 bases from J, with 22 bases between. The CDR3 runs 15 residues. Here the CDR3 DNA reads TGTGCCAGTAGCCCTCAGGGGCCCCTGGCCGAGGGCTACACCTTC. Its translation: CASSPQGPLAEGYTF. Full variable domain (rest looked up from reference TRBV19 and TRBJ1-2): DGGITQSPKYLFRKEGQNVTLSCEQNLNHDAMYWYRQDPGQGLRLIYYSQIVNDFQKGDIAEGYSVSREKKESFPLTVTSAQKNPTAFYLCASSPQGPLAEGYTFGSGTRLTVV.

This sequence joins TRBV2 and TRBJ1-1; no reliable D call. V lost 8 bases, J lost 6 bases, and 13 bases lay in between. Germline V lookup: CDR1 SNHLY, CDR2 FYNNEI. The CDR3 contains 12 residues. The CDR3 DNA reads TGTGCCAGCCATGACGGGAGCTCTGAAGCTTTCTTT. Residues: CASHDGSSEAFF.

For this clone: Other DNA sequences of this sample code for an identical CDR3. The chain couples TRBV6-5 to TRBJ2-1, with 8 bases aligning to TRBD1. The CDR3 loop spans 13 amino acids. Germline assignment: CDR1 MNHEY and CDR2 SVGAGI. Germline trimming cut 3 bases from V and 8 bases from J; bases unmatched to any gene: 3. The CDR3 protein is CASSYSRGHEQFF. The CDR3 nucleotides read TGTGCCAGCAGTTATTCCAGGGGGCATGAGCAGTTCTTC.

The chain is built from TRBV4-1 and TRBJ2-5; weak D call: TRBD2 (7 bases). CDR1 and CDR2 from the germline V gene are MGHRA and YSYEKL. The CDR3 length is 13 residues. Trimming removed 6 bases from V and 2 bases from J, with 10 bases in between. The CDR3 DNA reads as TGCGCCAGCAGAGGGGGGGGTCAAGAGACCCAGTACTTC. Residues: CASRGGGQETQYF.

V gene TRBV7-2 combines with J gene TRBJ2-7; TRBD2 agrees at 10 bases. Germline CDR1 SGHTA, CDR2 FQGNSA. The CDR3 runs to 15 residues. Trimming at V came to 5 bases and at J to 7 bases, leaving 11 bases not matched to a gene. The CDR3 loop reads CASSILAGEAGEQYF. CDR3 sequence (DNA): TGTGCCAGCAGCATCCTAGCGGGGGAGGCAGGAGAGCAGTACTTC.